Given below is one T cell receptor beta chain in context. Antigen: not known. Trimming took off 5 bases at V and 0 bases at J, with 13 bases between the two ends. This CDR3 region has 15 residues. Germline V gene sequence: CDR1 SQVTM, CDR2 ANQGSEA. The entry originates in a study of tumor-infiltrating lymphocytes in primary liver carcinoma. The tissue used was unsorted bulk material of roughly 17-34 mg. RNA and DNA were co-extracted from it with the AllPrep DNA/RNA mini kit. Patients underwent resection of primary liver carcinoma. The study, taken as a whole, reports: The study found only about 7.5-25% of top clones in all five tumor regions.

Starting material of 450 to 500 ng total RNA yielded TCR beta cDNA via a constant-region primer. Sequencing libraries for TCR beta derived from three nested multiplex PCR rounds that used slightly modified ARM-PCR. PCR rounds one and two used TRBV1-TRBV30 forward primers with a C-beta reverse primer for 10 cycles each. MiXCR, applied by TCRdb to the multiplex PCR reads, yields one record per CDR3 protein. This table has 99,000 or so distinct CDR3 sequences, approximately 80% appearing once. This receptor was identified in a man aged 35-49 years with primary liver carcinoma and hepatitis B virus infection. The rearrangement joins TRBV29-1 to TRBJ2-2, with D maybe TRBD2 (5 bases). The sequenced sample consisted of liver tumor tissue from sampling region 3. Subset: tumor region T3, left-lateral pole. As DNA, the CDR3 is TGCAGCGTTAGGAGTAGCGCAGCGAACACCGGGGAGCTGTTTTTT. Protein: CSVRSSAANTGELFF.